Sequencing of this T cell receptor beta chain was carried out in a study of T cells after yellow fever vaccination. For the study at large: Libraries from low-cell-number fractions were prepared with the SMART-Seq v4 Ultra Low Input RNA kit.

As concerns this clonotype: Its target is not known.

The CDR3 is 22 residues long. Notes on the study in general: In post-booster samples, most primary-vaccination clones reappeared (roughly 96% CD4, roughly 88% CD8). Of the clonotypes, a small share occurred in both CD4 and CD8 compartments.

TCRdb ran MiXCR on the 5' RACE reads and lists one entry per CDR3 protein. The repertoire holds 150,000 to 200,000 distinct CDR3 sequences, with 5.5% to 7.5% as singletons. The TCR sequence derives from a man aged 18 to 35 who received the YFV17D yellow fever vaccine. This sequence joins TRBV21-1 and TRBJ2-7; TRBD1, the table's D call, was not compared with the DNA. TRBV21-1 is a pseudogene segment. The sequencing here drew on CD4+ T cells sorted from PBMCs, taken about 5 days after the first yellow fever vaccination. DNA for the CDR3: TGTGCCACCCACGGGGAAAGACAGGTAGAAATGGGGACACCTGCGCAGATTTACGAGCAGTACGTC. Its protein product is CATHGERQVEMGTPAQIYEQYV.